A single sample is the source of the 2 T cell receptor beta chains below, sequenced in a study of human thymus T cells. Data came from immunoSEQ multiplex PCR; TCRdb stores just in-frame clones and leaves some out. The data contain about 44,000 clones, over 85% of them seen just once; the ten biggest clones take up approximately 0.13%. The sample consisted of blood. The receptor source for this set is a boy younger than two with a congenital heart defect but otherwise immunologically healthy.

This chain links TRBV7-9 with TRBJ2-7, with 10 bases aligning to TRBD2. After removal of 4 bases from V and 3 bases from J, the junction contained 9 bases not matched to a gene. CDR3 length equals 16 residues. CDR1 is SEHNR and CDR2 is FQNEAQ in the germline V gene (reference sequence). Here the CDR3 DNA reads TGTGCCAGCAGCTCGTTAGCGGGGGGTCCTTTCTACGAGCAGTACTTC. Its protein is CASSSLAGGPFYEQYF.

CDR3 in amino acids: CASSLHQGADTQYF. The CDR3 coding sequence is TGTGCCAGCAGCTTACATCAGGGGGCCGATACGCAGTATTTT. This chain uses TRBV28 with TRBJ2-3, with 8 bases fitting TRBD1. Germline CDR1 and CDR2: MDHEN and SYDVKM. With V trimmed by 6 bases and J by 6 bases, 8 bases remained unmatched. The CDR3 extends over 14 amino acids. Complete variable domain (other parts from reference TRBV28 and TRBJ2-3): DVKVTQSSRYLVKRTGEKVFLECVQDMDHENMFWYRQDPGLGLRLIYFSYDVKMKEKGDIPEGYSVSREKKERFSLILESASTNQTSMYLCASSLHQGADTQYFGPGTRLTVL.